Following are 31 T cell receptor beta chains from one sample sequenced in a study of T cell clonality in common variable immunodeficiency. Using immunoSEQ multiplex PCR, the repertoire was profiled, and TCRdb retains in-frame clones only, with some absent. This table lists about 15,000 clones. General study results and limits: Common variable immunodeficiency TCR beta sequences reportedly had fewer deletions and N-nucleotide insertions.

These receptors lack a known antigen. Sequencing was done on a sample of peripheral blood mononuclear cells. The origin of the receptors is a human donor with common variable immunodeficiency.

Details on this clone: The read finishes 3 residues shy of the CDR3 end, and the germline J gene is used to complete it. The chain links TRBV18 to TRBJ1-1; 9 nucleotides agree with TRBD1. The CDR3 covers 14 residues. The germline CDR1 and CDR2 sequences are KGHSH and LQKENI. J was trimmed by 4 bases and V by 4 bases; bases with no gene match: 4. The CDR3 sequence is CASSLDRGGTEAFF. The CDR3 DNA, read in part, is TGTGCCAGCTCACTGGACAGGGGAGGCACTGAA. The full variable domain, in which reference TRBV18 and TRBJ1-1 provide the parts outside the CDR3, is NAGVMQNPRHLVRRRGQEARLRCSPMKGHSHVYWYRQLPEEGLKFMVYLQKENIIDESGMPKERFSAEFPKEGPSILRIQQVVRGDSAAYFCASSLDRGGTEAFFGQGTRLTVV.

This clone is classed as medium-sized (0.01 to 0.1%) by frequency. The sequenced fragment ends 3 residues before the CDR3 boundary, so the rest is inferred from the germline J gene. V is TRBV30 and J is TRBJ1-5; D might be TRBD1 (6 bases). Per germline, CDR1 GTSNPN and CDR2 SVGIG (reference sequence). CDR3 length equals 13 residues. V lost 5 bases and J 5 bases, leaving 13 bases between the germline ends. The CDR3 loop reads CAWGTGTDQPQHF. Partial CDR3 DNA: TGTGCCTGGGGAACAGGGACGGATCAGCCC.

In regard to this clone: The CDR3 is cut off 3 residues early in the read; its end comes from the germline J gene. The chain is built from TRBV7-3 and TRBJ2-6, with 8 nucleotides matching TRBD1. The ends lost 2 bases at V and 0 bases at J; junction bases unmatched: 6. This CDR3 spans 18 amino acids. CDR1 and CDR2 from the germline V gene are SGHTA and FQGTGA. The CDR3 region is CASSLQTGAFSGANVLTF. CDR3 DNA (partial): TGTGCCAGCAGCTTACAGACAGGGGCCTTCTCTGGGGCCAACGTC.

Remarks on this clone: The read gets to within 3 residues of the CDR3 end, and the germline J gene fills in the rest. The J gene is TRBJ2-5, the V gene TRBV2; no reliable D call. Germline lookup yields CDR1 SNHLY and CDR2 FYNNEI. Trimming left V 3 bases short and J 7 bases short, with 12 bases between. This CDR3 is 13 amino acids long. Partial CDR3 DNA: TGTGCCAGCAGTGACGACTGGTATGTGACC. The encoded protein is CASSDDWYVT. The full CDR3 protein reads CASSDDWYVTQYF.

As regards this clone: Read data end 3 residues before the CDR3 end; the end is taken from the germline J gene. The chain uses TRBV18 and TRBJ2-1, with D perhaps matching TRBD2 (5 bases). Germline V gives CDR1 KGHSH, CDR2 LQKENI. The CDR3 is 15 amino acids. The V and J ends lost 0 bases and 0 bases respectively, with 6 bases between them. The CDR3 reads CASSPPTSSYNEQFF. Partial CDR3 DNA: TGTGCCAGCTCACCACCTACTAGCTCCTACAATGAG. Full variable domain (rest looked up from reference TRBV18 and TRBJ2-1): NAGVMQNPRHLVRRRGQEARLRCSPMKGHSHVYWYRQLPEEGLKFMVYLQKENIIDESGMPKERFSAEFPKEGPSILRIQQVVRGDSAAYFCASSPPTSSYNEQFFGPGTRLTVL.

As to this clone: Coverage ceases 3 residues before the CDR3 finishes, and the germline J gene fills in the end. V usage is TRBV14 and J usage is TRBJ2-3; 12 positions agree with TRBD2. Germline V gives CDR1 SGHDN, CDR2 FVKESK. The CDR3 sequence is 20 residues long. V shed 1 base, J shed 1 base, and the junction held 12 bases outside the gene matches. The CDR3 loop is CASSQVITSGGFLGTDTQYF. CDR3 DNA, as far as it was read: TGTGCCAGCAGCCAAGTGATTACTAGCGGGGGGTTTCTGGGCACAGATACG.

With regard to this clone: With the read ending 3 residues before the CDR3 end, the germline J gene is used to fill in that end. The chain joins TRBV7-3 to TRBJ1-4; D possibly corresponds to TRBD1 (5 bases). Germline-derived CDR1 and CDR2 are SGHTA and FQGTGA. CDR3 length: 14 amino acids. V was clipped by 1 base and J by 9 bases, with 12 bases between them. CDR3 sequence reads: CASSLIGVKKKLFF. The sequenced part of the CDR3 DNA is TGTGCCAGCAGCTTAATAGGGGTGAAAAAAAAA.

The CDR3 here is CSVRQGSSYGYTF. The CDR3 DNA, read in part, is TGCAGTGTACGACAGGGTAGTTCCTATGGC. The rearrangement links TRBV20-1 to TRBJ1-2; 7 bases agree with TRBD1. The CDR3 end falls 3 residues outside the read, so it is completed with the germline J gene. This CDR3 is built from 13 residues. V gave up 7 bases and J gave up 4 bases; unmatched junction bases: 9. In germline, CDR1 is DFQATT, CDR2 SNEGSKA (reference sequence).

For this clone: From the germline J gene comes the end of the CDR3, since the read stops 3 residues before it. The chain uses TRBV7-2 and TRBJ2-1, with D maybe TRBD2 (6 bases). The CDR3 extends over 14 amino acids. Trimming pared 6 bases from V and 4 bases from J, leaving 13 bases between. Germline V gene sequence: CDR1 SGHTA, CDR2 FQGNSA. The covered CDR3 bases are TGTGCCAGCAGTTCAGGCGGGAATTACAATGAG. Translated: CASSSGGNYNE. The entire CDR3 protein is CASSSGGNYNEQFF.

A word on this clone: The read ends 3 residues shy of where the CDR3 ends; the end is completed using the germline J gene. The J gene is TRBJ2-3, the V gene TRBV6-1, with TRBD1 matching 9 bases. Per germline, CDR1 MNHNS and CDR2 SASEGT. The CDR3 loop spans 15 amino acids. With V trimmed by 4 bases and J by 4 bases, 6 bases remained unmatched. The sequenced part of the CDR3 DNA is TGTGCCAGCAGTGCCCGGGACAGGGTGGCAGATACG. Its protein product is CASSARDRVADT. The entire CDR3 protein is CASSARDRVADTQYF.

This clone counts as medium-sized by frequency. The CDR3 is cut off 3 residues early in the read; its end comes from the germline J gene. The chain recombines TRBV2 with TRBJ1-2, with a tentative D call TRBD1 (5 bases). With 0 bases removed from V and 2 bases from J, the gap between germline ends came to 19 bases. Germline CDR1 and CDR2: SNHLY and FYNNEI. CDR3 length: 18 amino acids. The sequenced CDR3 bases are TGTGCCAGCAGTGAAGCGTGGTCTCGGAGGGAGGGGAACTATGGC. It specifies CASSEAWSRREGNYG. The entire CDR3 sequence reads CASSEAWSRREGNYGYTF.

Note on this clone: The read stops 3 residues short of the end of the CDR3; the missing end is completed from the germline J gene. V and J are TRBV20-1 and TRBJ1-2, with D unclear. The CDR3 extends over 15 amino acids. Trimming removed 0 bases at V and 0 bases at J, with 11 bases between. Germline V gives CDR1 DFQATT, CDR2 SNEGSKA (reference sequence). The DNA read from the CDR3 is TGCAGTGCTAGAGAAGGAGGGCGGGCTAACTATGGC. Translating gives CSAREGGRANYG. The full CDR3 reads CSAREGGRANYGYTF.

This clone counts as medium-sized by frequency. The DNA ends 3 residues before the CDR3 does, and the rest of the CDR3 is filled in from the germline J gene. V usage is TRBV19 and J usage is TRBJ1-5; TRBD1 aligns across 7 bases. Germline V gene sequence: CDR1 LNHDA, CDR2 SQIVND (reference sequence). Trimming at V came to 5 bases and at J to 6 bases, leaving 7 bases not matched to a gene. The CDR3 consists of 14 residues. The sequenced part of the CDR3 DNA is TGTGCCAGTAGTTACGACAGGGCCCGTCAGCCC. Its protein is CASSYDRARQP. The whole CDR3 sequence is CASSYDRARQPQHF.

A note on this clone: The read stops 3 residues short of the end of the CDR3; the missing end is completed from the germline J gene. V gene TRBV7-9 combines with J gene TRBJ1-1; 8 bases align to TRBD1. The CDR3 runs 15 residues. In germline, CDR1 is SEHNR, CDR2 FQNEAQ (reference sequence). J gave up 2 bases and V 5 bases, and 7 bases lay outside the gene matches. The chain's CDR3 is CASSVPDRDNTEAFF. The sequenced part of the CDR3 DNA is TGTGCCAGCAGCGTTCCGGACAGGGATAACACTGAA.

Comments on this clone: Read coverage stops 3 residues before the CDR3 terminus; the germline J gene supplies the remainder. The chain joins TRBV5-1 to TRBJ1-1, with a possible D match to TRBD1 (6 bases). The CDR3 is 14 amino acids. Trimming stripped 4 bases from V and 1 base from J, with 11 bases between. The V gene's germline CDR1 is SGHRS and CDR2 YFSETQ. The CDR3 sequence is CASSRQDENTEAFF. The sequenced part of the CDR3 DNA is TGCGCCAGCAGCCGACAGGACGAGAACACTGAA.

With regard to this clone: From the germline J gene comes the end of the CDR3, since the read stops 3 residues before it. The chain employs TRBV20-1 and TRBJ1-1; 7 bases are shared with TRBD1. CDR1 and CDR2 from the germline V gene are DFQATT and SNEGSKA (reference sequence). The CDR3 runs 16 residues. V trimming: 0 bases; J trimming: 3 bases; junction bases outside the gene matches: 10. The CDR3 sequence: CSARDPRQGIYTEAFF. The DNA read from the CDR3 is TGCAGTGCTAGAGATCCCCGACAGGGAATTTACACTGAA.

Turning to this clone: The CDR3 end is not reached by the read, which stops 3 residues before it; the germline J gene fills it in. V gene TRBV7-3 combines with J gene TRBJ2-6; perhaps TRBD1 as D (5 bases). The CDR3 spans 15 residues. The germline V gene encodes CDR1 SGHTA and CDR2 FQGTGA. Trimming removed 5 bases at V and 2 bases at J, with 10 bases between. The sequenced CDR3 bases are TGTGCCAGCAGCCCAAGGGGAACTGGGGCCAACGTC. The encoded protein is CASSPRGTGANV. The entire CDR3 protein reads CASSPRGTGANVLTF.

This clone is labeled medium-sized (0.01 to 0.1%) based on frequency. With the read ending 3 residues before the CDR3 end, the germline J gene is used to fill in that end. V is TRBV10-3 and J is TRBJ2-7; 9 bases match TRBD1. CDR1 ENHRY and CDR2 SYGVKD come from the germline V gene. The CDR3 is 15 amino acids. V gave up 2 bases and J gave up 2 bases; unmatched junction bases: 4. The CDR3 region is CAISEPGQGTYEQYF. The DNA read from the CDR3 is TGTGCCATCAGTGAGCCAGGACAGGGGACCTACGAG.

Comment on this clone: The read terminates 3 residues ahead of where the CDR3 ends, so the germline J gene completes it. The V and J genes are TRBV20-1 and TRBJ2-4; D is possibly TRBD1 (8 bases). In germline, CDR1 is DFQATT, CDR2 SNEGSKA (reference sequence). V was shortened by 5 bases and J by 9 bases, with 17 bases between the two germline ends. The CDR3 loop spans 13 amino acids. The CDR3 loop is CSADGQGGSIQYF. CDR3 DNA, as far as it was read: TGCAGTGCTGACGGACAGGGCGGGAGCATT.

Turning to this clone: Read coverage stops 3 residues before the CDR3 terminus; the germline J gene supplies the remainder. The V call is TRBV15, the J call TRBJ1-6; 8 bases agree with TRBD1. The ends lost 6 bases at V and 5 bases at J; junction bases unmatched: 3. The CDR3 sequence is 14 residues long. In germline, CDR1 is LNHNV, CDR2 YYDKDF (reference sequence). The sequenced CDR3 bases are TGTGCCACCAGTGGGGACAGGAATAATTCACCC. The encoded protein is CATSGDRNNSP. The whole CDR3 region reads CATSGDRNNSPLHF.

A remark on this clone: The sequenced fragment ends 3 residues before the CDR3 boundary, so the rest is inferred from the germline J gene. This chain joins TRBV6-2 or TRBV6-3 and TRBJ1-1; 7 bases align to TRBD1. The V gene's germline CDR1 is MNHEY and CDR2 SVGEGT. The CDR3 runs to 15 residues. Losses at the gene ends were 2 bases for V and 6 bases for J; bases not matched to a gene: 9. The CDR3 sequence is CASSYQQGRWAEAFF. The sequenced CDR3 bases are TGTGCCAGCAGTTACCAACAGGGGAGGTGGGCTGAA.

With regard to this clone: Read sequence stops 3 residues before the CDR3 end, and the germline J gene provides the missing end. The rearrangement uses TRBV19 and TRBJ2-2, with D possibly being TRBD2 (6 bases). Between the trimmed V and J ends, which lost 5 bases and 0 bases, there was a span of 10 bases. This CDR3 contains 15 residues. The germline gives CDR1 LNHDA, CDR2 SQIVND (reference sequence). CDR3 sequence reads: CASSLGLTNTGELFF. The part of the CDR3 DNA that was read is TGTGCCAGTAGTTTGGGACTGACGAACACCGGGGAG.

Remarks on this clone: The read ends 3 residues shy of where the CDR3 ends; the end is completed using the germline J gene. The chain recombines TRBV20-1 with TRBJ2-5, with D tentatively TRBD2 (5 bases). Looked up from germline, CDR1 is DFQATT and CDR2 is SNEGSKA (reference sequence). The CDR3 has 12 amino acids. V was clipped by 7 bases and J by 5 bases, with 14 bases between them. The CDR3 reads CSGGLSTETQYF. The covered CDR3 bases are TGCAGTGGAGGACTTTCAACGGAGACC.

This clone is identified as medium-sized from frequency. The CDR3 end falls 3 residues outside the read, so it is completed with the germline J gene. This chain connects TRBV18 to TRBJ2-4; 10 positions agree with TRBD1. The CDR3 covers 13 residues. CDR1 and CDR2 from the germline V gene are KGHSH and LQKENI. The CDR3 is CASSPLDRGVQYF. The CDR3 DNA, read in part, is TGTGCCAGCTCACCGCTGGACAGGGGGGTT.

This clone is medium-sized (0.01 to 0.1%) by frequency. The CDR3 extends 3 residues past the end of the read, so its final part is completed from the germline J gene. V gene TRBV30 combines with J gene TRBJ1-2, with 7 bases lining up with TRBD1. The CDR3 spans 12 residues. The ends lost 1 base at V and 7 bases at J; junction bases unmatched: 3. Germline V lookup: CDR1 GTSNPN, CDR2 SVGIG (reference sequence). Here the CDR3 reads CAWSGGGFGYTF. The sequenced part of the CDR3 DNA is TGTGCCTGGAGTGGAGGGGGCTTTGGC.

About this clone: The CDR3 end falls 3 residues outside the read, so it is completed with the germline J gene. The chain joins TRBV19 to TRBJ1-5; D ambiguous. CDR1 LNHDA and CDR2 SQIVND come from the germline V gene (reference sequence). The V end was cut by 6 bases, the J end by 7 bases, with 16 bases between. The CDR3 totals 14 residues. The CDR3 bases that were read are TGTGCCAGTAGAGCTACCCCTGGAGGGCAGCCC. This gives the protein CASRATPGGQP. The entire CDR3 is CASRATPGGQPQHF.

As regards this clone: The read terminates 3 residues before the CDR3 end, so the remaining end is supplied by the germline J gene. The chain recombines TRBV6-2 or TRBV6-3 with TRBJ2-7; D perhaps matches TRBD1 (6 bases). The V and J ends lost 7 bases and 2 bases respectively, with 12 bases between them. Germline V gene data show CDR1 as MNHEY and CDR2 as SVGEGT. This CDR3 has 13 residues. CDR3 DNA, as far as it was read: TGTGCCAGCATCCCTCAGGGGCCCTACGAG. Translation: CASIPQGPYE. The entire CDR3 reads CASIPQGPYEQYF.

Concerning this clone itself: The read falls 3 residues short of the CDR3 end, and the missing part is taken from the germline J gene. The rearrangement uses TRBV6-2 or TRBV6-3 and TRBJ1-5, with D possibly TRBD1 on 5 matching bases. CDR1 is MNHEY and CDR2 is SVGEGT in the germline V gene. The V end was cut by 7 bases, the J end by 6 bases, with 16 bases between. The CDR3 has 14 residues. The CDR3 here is CASKLDSTGQPQHF. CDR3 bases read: TGTGCCAGCAAATTAGACAGCACGGGTCAGCCC.

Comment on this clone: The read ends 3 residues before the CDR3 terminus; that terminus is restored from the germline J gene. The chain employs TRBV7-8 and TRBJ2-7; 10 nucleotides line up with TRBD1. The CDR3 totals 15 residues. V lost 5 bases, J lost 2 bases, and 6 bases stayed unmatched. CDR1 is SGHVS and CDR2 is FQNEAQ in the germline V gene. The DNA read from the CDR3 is TGTGCCAGCAGCACCCGGGACAGGGGAACCTACGAG. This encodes CASSTRDRGTYE. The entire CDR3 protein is CASSTRDRGTYEQYF.

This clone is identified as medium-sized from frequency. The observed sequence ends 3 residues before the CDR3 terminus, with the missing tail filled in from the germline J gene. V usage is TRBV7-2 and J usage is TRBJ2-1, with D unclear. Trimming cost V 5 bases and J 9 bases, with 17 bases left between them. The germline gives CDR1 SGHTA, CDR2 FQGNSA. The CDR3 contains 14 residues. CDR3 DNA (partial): TGTGCCAGCAGCCGAATAGCCGGAATGGGTGAG. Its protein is CASSRIAGMGE. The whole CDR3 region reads CASSRIAGMGEQFF.

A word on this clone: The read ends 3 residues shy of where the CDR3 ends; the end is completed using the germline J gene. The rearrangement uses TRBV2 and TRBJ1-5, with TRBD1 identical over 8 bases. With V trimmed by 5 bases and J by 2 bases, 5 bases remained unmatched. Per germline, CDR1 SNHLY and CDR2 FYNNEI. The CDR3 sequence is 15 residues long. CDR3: CASSPTGVGNQPQHF. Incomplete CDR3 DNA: TGTGCCAGCAGTCCGACAGGGGTTGGCAATCAGCCC.